The clone carrying this T cell receptor (beta chain) has only a few counts. Its specificity is not known. This entry comes from a study of STAT3 mutations in large granular lymphocyte leukemia. Study overall: Roughly 38% of treated T-LGLL patients showed hematologic response to immunosuppression.

General study points: Samples missed the first appearance of the clone. Every T-LGLL patient had at least one immunodominant TCRbeta clonotype. After therapy, about 35% of the 18 patients switched clonotypes, all new clones STAT3 wild type.

Using immunoSEQ multiplex PCR, the repertoire was profiled, and TCRdb retains in-frame clones only, with some absent. The table records 1,000 to 1,500 clones, under 75% of them present only once. The origin of this receptor is a woman between 70 and 85 years old with T-cell large granular lymphocyte leukemia. Some clones in this sample may be carry-over from other donors' samples. Material for sequencing was peripheral blood mononuclear cells.

The CDR3 coding sequence is TGTGCCAGCAGCTTACTGACAGGGCGACAAGAGACCCAGTACTTC. It is translated as CASSLLTGRQETQYF. The rearrangement links TRBV7-9 to TRBJ2-5, with 7 nucleotides matching TRBD1. The CDR3 spans 15 residues. Trimming at V came to 2 bases and at J to 2 bases, leaving 5 bases not matched to a gene. Germline V gives CDR1 SEHNR, CDR2 FQNEAQ (reference sequence).